The following is a T cell receptor beta chain sequence with its context. The germline gene is not matched at one end of the junction; a read error may be the cause. Some clones are missing from TCRdb's copy, which holds only in-frame ones; the method was immunoSEQ multiplex PCR. The table lists under 50,000 clones, more than 65% of them singletons, with around 4.2% in the top ten. This sample is drawn from a study of blood T cell repertoires in COVID-19. Background on the study: From the United States, Italy and Spain came samples of acute and convalescent COVID-19. T cells, B-cell-depleted T cells, or PBMCs supplied cDNA or gDNA.

Germline CDR1 and CDR2: SSHAT and FNYEAQ (reference sequence). This CDR3 spans 15 amino acids. The genes are TRBV7-7 and TRBJ2-1, with D possibly TRBD2 on 7 matching bases. The source of this sequence is a woman aged 70-85 years with acute or convalescent COVID-19. Input material: peripheral blood. CDR3 loop: CASSLLPRGAGEQFF. Here the CDR3 DNA reads TGTGCTAGCAGCCTACTCCCCCGGGGGGCGGGTGAGCAGTTCTTC.